The entry that follows covers one T cell receptor beta chain sequence. Its cognate antigen is unknown. The sample belongs to a study of cytomegalovirus exposure and HLA in healthy donors. The donors were members of the validation cohort comprising approximately 120 subjects, separate from the approximately 700-subject first cohort. Notes on the study in general: A list of approximately 160 TCR beta chains associated with cytomegalovirus was given. CMV antigen specificity of a few CMV-associated chains was confirmed in vitro. The classifier reportedly diagnosed cytomegalovirus status with high sensitivity and specificity.

Sequencing used immunoSEQ multiplex PCR; TCRdb keeps in-frame clones, though not all of them. The sample holds 68,000 or so clones, 91% seen once. The sequence derives from a man aged 18-30 years in good health and CMV-seronegative. Source material: PBMCs.

Here the CDR3 reads CASSPGTSGSRGIGETQYF. CDR3 nucleotides: TGTGCCAGCAGCCCAGGGACTAGCGGGAGTAGGGGGATAGGAGAGACCCAGTACTTC. The chain joins TRBV7-2 to TRBJ2-5; 14 bases line up with TRBD2. This CDR3 contains 19 residues. J lost 4 bases, V lost 5 bases, and 15 bases had no gene match. Looked up from germline, CDR1 is SGHTA and CDR2 is FQGNSA.